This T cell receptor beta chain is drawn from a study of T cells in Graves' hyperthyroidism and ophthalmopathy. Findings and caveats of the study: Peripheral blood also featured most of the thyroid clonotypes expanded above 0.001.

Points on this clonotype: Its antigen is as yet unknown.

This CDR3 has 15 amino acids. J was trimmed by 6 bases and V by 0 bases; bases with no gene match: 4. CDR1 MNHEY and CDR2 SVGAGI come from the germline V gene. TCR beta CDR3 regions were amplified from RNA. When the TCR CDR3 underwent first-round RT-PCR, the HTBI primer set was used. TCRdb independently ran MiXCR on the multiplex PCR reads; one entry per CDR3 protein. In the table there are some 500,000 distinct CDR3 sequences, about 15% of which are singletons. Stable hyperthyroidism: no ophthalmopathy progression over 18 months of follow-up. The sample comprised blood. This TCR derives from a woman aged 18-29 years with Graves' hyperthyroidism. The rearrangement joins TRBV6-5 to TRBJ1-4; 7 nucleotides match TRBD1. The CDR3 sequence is CASSYSGQIYEKLFF. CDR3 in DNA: TGTGCCAGCAGTTACTCGGGACAGATCTATGAAAAACTGTTTTTT.